This T cell receptor (beta chain) was captured in a study of blood T cell repertoires in COVID-19. Measured with immunoSEQ multiplex PCR; TCRdb has only the in-frame clones, and not every one. The sample shows fewer than 85,000 clones, approximately 88% of them seen only once. This receptor was identified in a man in his fifties or sixties with active COVID-19. Source material: peripheral blood.

The CDR3 DNA sequence: TGCGCCAGCAGCTACTTATCCCCGAGTCTAGCAACTAATGAAAAACTGTTTTTT. The encoded protein is CASSYLSPSLATNEKLFF. J is TRBJ1-4 and V is TRBV5-1, with D uncertain. With 3 bases removed from V and 0 bases from J, the gap between germline ends came to 18 bases. The CDR3 totals 18 residues. CDR1 SGHRS and CDR2 YFSETQ come from the germline V gene.